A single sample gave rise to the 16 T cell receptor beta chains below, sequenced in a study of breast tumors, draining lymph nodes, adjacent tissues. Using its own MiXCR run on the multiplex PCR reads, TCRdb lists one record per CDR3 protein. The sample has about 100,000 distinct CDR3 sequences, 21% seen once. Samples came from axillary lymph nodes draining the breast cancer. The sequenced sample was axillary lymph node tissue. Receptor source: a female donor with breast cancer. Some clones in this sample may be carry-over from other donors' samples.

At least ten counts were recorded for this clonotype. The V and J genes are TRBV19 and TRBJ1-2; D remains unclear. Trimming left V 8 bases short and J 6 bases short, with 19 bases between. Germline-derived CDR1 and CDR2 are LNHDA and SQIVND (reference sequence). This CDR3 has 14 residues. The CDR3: CASRDLGFLNGYTF. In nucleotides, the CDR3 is TGTGCCAGTCGTGACTTGGGGTTTCTCAATGGCTACACCTTC. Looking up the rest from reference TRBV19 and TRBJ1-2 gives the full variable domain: DGGITQSPKYLFRKEGQNVTLSCEQNLNHDAMYWYRQDPGQGLRLIYYSQIVNDFQKGDIAEGYSVSREKKESFPLTVTSAQKNPTAFYLCASRDLGFLNGYTFGSGTRLTVV.

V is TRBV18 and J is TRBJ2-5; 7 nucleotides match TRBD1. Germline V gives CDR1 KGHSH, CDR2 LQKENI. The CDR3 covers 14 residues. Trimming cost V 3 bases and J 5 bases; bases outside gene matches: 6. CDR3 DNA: TGTGCCAGCTCACCTTGGGACAGCGCGGAGACCCAGTACTTC. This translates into CASSPWDSAETQYF.

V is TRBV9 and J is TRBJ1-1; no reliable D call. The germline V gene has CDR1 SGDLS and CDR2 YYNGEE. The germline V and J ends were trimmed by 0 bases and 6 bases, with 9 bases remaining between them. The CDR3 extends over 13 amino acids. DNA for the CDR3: TGTGCCAGCAGCGTAGAGAACCGGGCTGAAGCTTTCTTT. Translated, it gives CASSVENRAEAFF.

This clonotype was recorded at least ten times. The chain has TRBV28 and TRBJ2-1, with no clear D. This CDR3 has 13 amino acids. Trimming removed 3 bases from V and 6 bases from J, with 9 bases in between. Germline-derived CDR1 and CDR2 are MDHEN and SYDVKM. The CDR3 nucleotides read TGTGCCAGCAGTTTCACCGGGCCCAATGAGCAGTTCTTC. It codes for CASSFTGPNEQFF.

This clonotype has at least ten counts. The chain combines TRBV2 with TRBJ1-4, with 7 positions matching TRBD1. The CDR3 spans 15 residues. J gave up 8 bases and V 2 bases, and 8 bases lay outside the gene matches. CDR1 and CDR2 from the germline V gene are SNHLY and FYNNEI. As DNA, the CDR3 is TGTGCCAGCAGTGAAACGACAGGGAAGGGAGAAAAACTGTTTTTT. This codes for CASSETTGKGEKLFF.

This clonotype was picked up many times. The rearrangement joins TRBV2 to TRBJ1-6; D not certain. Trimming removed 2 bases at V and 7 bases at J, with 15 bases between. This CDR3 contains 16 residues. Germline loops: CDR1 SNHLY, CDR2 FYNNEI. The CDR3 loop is CASSEFDLGVNSPLHF. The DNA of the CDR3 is TGTGCCAGCAGTGAATTCGATCTTGGTGTCAATTCACCCCTCCACTTT.

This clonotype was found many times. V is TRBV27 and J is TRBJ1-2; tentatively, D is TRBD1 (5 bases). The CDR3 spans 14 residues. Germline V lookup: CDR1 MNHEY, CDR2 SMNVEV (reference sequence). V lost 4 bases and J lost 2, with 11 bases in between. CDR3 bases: TGTGCCAGCAGTTCGACAGCTGGGAACTATGGCTACACCTTC. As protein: CASSSTAGNYGYTF.

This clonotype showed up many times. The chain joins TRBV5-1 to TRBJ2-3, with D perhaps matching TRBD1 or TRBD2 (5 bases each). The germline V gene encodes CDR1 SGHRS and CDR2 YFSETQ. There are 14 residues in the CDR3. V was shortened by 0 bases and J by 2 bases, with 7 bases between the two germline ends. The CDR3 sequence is CASSLGDHTDTQYF. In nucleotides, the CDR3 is TGCGCCAGCAGCTTGGGGGACCACACAGATACGCAGTATTTT.

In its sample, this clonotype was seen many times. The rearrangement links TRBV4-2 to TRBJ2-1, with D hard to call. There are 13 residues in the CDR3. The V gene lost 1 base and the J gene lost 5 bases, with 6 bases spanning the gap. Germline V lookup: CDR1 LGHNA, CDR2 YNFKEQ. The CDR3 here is CASSQVRDNEQFF. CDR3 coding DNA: TGTGCCAGCAGCCAAGTAAGGGACAATGAGCAGTTCTTC.

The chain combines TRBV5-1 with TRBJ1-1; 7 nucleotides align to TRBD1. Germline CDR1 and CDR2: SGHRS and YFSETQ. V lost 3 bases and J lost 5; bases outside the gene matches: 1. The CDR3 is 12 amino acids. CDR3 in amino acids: CASSSGGTEAFF. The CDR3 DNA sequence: TGCGCCAGCAGCTCAGGGGGAACTGAAGCTTTCTTT.

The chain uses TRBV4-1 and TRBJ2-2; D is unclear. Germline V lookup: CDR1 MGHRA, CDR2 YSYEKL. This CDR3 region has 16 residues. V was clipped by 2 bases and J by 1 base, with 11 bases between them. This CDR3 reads CASSQFIQENTGELFF. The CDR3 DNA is TGCGCCAGCAGCCAATTTATTCAGGAGAACACCGGGGAGCTGTTTTTT.

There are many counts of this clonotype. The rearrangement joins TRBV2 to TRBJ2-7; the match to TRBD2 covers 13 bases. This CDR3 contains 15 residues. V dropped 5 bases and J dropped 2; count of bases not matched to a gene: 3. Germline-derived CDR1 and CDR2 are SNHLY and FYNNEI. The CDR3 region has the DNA TGTGCCAGCAGTAAGGGACTAGCGGGGACCTACGAGCAGTACTTC. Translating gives CASSKGLAGTYEQYF. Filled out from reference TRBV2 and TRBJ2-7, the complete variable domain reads EPEVTQTPSHQVTQMGQEVILRCVPISNHLYFYWYRQILGQKVEFLVSFYNNEISEKSEIFDDQFSVERPDGSNFTLKIRSTKLEDSAMYFCASSKGLAGTYEQYFGPGTRLTVT.

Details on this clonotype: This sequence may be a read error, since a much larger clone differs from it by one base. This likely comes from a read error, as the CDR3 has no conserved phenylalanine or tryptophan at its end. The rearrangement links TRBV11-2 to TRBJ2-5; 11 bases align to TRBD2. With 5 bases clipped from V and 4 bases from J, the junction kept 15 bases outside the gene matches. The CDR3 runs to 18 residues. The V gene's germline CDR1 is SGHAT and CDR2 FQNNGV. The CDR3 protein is CASSPFPTSGREAETQYL. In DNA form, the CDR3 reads TGTGCCAGCAGCCCATTCCCTACTAGCGGGAGAGAGGCAGAGACCCAGTACCTC.

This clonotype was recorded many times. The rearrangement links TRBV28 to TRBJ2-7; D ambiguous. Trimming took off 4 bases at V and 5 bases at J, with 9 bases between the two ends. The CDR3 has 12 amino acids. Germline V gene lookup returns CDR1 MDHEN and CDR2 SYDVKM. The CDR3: CASSSFNHEQYF. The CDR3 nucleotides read TGTGCCAGCAGTTCCTTTAATCACGAGCAGTACTTC.

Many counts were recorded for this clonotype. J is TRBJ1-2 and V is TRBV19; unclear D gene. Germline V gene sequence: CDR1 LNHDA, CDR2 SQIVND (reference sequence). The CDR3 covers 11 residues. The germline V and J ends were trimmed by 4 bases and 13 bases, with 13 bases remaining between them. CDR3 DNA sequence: TGTGCCAGTAGTACTACACGGGATCTCACCTTC. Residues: CASSTTRDLTF.

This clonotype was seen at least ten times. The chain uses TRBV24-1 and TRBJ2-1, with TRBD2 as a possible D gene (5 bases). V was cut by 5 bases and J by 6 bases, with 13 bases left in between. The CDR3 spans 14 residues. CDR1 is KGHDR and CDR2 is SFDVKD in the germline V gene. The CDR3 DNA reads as TGTGCCACCAGTGGTAGGGAGAAAACCAATGAGCAGTTCTTC. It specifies CATSGREKTNEQFF.